This T cell receptor beta chain was observed in a study of cytomegalovirus exposure and HLA in healthy donors. Study results and caveats: There were 150 to 200 TCR beta chains listed as cytomegalovirus-associated.

Comments on this clone: Its matching antigen is unknown.

There are 17 residues in the CDR3. Germline CDR1 SGDLS, CDR2 YYNGEE. Trimming at V came to 0 bases and at J to 0 bases, leaving 4 bases not matched to a gene. The PCR employed 60 Vbeta primers together with 13 Jbeta primers. Produced via immunoSEQ multiplex PCR; TCRdb's table is partial and in-frame only. Of roughly 190,000 clones listed, 75% to 80% were seen once; the top ten hold roughly 3%. The specimen sequenced was PBMCs. This sequence joins TRBV9 and TRBJ1-4; 8 bases map to TRBD1. This TCR was sampled from a female donor in good health and CMV-seronegative. CDR3 bases: TGTGCCAGCAGCGTAGAACAGGGGGGCGCAACTAATGAAAAACTGTTTTTT. It is translated as CASSVEQGGATNEKLFF.